These 23 T cell receptor beta chains share one sample of origin, sequenced in a study of beta chain features in type 1 diabetes. These receptors' antigens are unknown. Findings and limits, study-wide: In all four CD4+ subsets, TCRB CDR3 length was significantly, moderately reduced in type 1 diabetes.

Since all of the isolated RNA was reverse transcribed, expressed TCRB transcripts were what got sequenced. Generated by immunoSEQ multiplex PCR, the TCRdb table keeps only in-frame clones and is missing some. The table lists 250,000 to 350,000 clones, roughly 13% of them singletons. Sequences were obtained from naive CD4+ T cells from blood. These receptors originate from a young man with type 1 diabetes.

This rearrangement joins TRBV28 to TRBJ2-7, with 7 positions matching TRBD2. The CDR3 runs to 14 residues. Germline CDR1 is MDHEN and CDR2 is SYDVKM. V lost 4 bases and J lost 4; bases outside the gene matches: 7. The CDR3 loop reads CASSSPAGGYEQYF. In DNA form, the CDR3 reads TGTGCCAGCAGTTCCCCCGCCGGGGGGTACGAGCAGTACTTC. Looking up the rest from reference TRBV28 and TRBJ2-7 gives the full variable domain: DVKVTQSSRYLVKRTGEKVFLECVQDMDHENMFWYRQDPGLGLRLIYFSYDVKMKEKGDIPEGYSVSREKKERFSLILESASTNQTSMYLCASSSPAGGYEQYFGPGTRLTVT.

The chain links TRBV28 to TRBJ2-5, with TRBD1 matching over 9 bases. Gene TRBJ2-7 matches the end of the DNA better, so the J call may be wrong. Germline assignment: CDR1 MDHEN and CDR2 SYDVKM. The CDR3 is 15 residues long. Here the CDR3 reads CASSLGGTGPHEQYF. The CDR3 DNA is TGTGCCAGCAGTCTGGGGGGGACAGGGCCCCACGAGCAGTACTTC.

For the CDR3, the DNA is TGTGCCTGGAGTCCACTAGCGGGATCCTACGAGCAGTACTTC. Translating it yields CAWSPLAGSYEQYF. The V call is TRBV30, the J call TRBJ2-7; 10 nucleotides line up with TRBD2. J gave up 1 base and V 2 bases, and 2 bases lay outside the gene matches. CDR1 is GTSNPN, CDR2 SVGIG, per germline (reference sequence). This CDR3 comprises 14 residues.

The gene calls are TRBV7-9 and TRBJ2-1; possible D gene TRBD2, 5 bases. V was pared by 5 bases and J by 0 bases, with 8 bases between. The germline V gene encodes CDR1 SEHNR and CDR2 FQNEAQ (reference sequence). The CDR3 is 14 amino acids. The CDR3 protein is CASSPRDSYNEQFF. The CDR3, as DNA: TGTGCCAGCAGCCCCCGGGACTCCTACAATGAGCAGTTCTTC.

This chain connects TRBV19 to TRBJ1-5, with 8 bases that match TRBD1. CDR1 and CDR2 (germline): LNHDA, SQIVND (reference sequence). The CDR3 is made up of 16 amino acids. The J segment lost 4 bases and the V segment lost 5 bases, leaving 10 bases of the junction unmatched. CDR3 nucleotides: TGTGCCAGTAGTCCCCGATGGACAGGGCGGAATCAGCCCCAGCATTTT. It encodes CASSPRWTGRNQPQHF. The full variable domain, its missing parts supplied by reference TRBV19 and TRBJ1-5, is DGGITQSPKYLFRKEGQNVTLSCEQNLNHDAMYWYRQDPGQGLRLIYYSQIVNDFQKGDIAEGYSVSREKKESFPLTVTSAQKNPTAFYLCASSPRWTGRNQPQHFGDGTRLSIL.

This clone was seen more than once but under ten times. The rearrangement uses TRBV5-1 and TRBJ2-3; D is uncertain. V was trimmed by 4 bases and J by 4 bases, leaving 13 bases between them. The CDR3 is 14 amino acids. Germline-derived CDR1 and CDR2 are SGHRS and YFSETQ. The CDR3 protein is CASSQTAPPDTQYF. The CDR3 coding sequence is TGCGCCAGCAGCCAGACTGCACCCCCAGATACGCAGTATTTT.

The gene calls are TRBV27 and TRBJ1-2; no firm D call. CDR1 and CDR2 from the germline V gene are MNHEY and SMNVEV (reference sequence). V was pared by 4 bases and J by 8 bases, with 14 bases between. The CDR3 is made up of 13 amino acids. CDR3 DNA: TGTGCCAGCAGTTACGAAATGCTCGGGGGCTACACCTTC. It translates to CASSYEMLGGYTF.

In its sample, this clone was seen a few times. The chain recombines TRBV28 with TRBJ1-2; TRBD1 might be the D (6 bases). Trimming left V 3 bases short and J 8 bases short, with 19 bases between. The CDR3 runs to 15 residues. The germline V gene has CDR1 MDHEN and CDR2 SYDVKM. CDR3 DNA: TGTGCCAGCAGTTTGTCCGGGGGGCATCGGGTAGGCTACACCTTC. This gives the protein CASSLSGGHRVGYTF.

This clone was counted a few times. The V and J genes are TRBV28 and TRBJ2-1; 11 nucleotides align to TRBD2. V lost 6 bases to trimming and J lost 9 bases; unmatched junction nucleotides: 10. The CDR3 length is 15 residues. Germline-derived CDR1 and CDR2 are MDHEN and SYDVKM. CDR3 sequence reads: CASSPSIAGGSEQFF. CDR3 DNA sequence: TGTGCCAGCAGCCCATCGATAGCGGGAGGGTCTGAGCAGTTCTTC.

CDR3 region: CASSLASGTGELFF. Written as DNA, the CDR3 is TGCGCCAGCAGCTTGGCTTCGGGCACCGGGGAGCTGTTTTTT. This chain uses TRBV5-1 with TRBJ2-2; D is undetermined. The length of the CDR3 is 14 residues. From germline, CDR1 is SGHRS and CDR2 YFSETQ. V was cut by 0 bases and J by 4 bases, with 7 bases left in between. Together with reference TRBV5-1 and TRBJ2-2, the CDR3 gives the full variable domain: KAGVTQTPRYLIKTRGQQVTLSCSPISGHRSVSWYQQTPGQGLQFLFEYFSETQRNKGNFPGRFSGRQFSNSRSEMNVSTLELGDSALYLCASSLASGTGELFFGEGSRLTVL.

V gene TRBV10-3 combines with J gene TRBJ2-3; 9 bases match TRBD1. This CDR3 is built from 16 residues. V gave up 3 bases and J gave up 2 bases; unmatched junction bases: 6. Germline V CDR1 and CDR2: ENHRY, SYGVKD. CDR3 in DNA: TGTGCCATCAGTGACCTAGGGACAGGGTCCACAGATACGCAGTATTTT. It is translated as CAISDLGTGSTDTQYF.

The chain has TRBV7-9 and TRBJ2-7; 11 bases align to TRBD1. CDR1 SEHNR and CDR2 FQNEAQ come from the germline V gene (reference sequence). With 3 bases clipped from V and 6 bases from J, the junction kept 4 bases outside the gene matches. The CDR3 spans 14 residues. The CDR3 coding sequence is TGTGCCAGCAGCTTTACCGGGACAGGGGGCGAGCAGTACTTC. Its translation: CASSFTGTGGEQYF.

The V and J genes are TRBV9 and TRBJ1-1, with D possibly being TRBD1 (5 bases). CDR1 and CDR2 from the germline V gene are SGDLS and YYNGEE. Between the trimmed V and J ends, which lost 4 bases and 2 bases, there was a span of 15 bases. This CDR3 has 15 residues. CDR3 protein: CASSRRTGQNTEAFF. DNA for the CDR3: TGTGCCAGCAGCAGACGAACAGGACAAAACACTGAAGCTTTCTTT.

The gene calls are TRBV10-3 and TRBJ2-7; TRBD1 matches at 7 bases. The CDR3 is 14 amino acids. Germline CDR1 ENHRY, CDR2 SYGVKD. Trimming took 6 bases from V and 2 from J; bases not matched to a gene: 7. The CDR3: CAIRRQGQTYEQYF. The DNA of the CDR3 is TGTGCCATCAGGAGACAGGGACAAACCTACGAGCAGTACTTC.

This sequence joins TRBV19 and TRBJ2-5; a weak D match, TRBD1 (6 bases). V lost 8 bases, J lost 1 base, and 8 bases lay in between. The length of the CDR3 is 12 residues. Germline V gene lookup returns CDR1 LNHDA and CDR2 SQIVND (reference sequence). CDR3 sequence reads: CASGTPQETQYF. Here the CDR3 DNA reads TGTGCCAGTGGGACACCCCAAGAGACCCAGTACTTC. Filled out from reference TRBV19 and TRBJ2-5, the complete variable domain reads DGGITQSPKYLFRKEGQNVTLSCEQNLNHDAMYWYRQDPGQGLRLIYYSQIVNDFQKGDIAEGYSVSREKKESFPLTVTSAQKNPTAFYLCASGTPQETQYFGPGTRLLVL.

This sequence joins TRBV7-2 and TRBJ2-7, with D possibly being TRBD2 (5 bases). The CDR3 spans 16 residues. Germline loops: CDR1 SGHTA, CDR2 FQGNSA. Trimming removed 4 bases at V and 0 bases at J, with 16 bases between. The CDR3 reads CASSSPAGALSYEQYF. CDR3 nucleotide sequence: TGTGCCAGCAGCTCTCCGGCGGGTGCCCTCTCCTACGAGCAGTACTTC.

This clone was observed a few times. This rearrangement joins TRBV19 to TRBJ2-7; 12 bases map to TRBD2. Trimming took 6 bases from V and 4 from J; bases not matched to a gene: 10. The V gene's germline CDR1 is LNHDA and CDR2 SQIVND (reference sequence). The CDR3 has 16 residues. CDR3 DNA: TGTGCCAGTAGCCCACGCGGGACTAGCGGGCGGTACGAGCAGTACTTC. Protein: CASSPRGTSGRYEQYF.

The chain joins TRBV28 to TRBJ2-7; possible D gene TRBD1, 6 bases. Germline CDR1 MDHEN, CDR2 SYDVKM. This CDR3 has 14 residues. With 5 bases removed from V and 7 bases from J, the gap between germline ends came to 18 bases. Here the CDR3 reads CASSPPGAVGEQYF. In DNA form, the CDR3 reads TGTGCCAGCAGTCCCCCAGGGGCTGTTGGAGAGCAGTACTTC.

The chain employs TRBV5-1 and TRBJ2-7; 8 bases map to TRBD2. The J segment lost 2 bases and the V segment lost 3 bases, leaving 4 bases of the junction unmatched. The germline V gene has CDR1 SGHRS and CDR2 YFSETQ. The CDR3 length is 14 residues. The CDR3 protein is CASSSKAGAYEQYF. CDR3 in DNA: TGCGCCAGCAGCTCGAAAGCGGGGGCCTACGAGCAGTACTTC.

This sequence joins TRBV5-1 and TRBJ2-3; possibly TRBD2 for D (6 bases). Germline loops: CDR1 SGHRS, CDR2 YFSETQ. V gave up 4 bases and J gave up 2 bases, with 8 bases separating them. This CDR3 has 13 amino acids. CDR3 protein: CASSRDFTDTQYF. The CDR3 coding sequence is TGCGCCAGCAGCCGGGACTTCACAGATACGCAGTATTTT.

This chain connects TRBV19 to TRBJ2-7; tentative D call: TRBD2 (6 bases). CDR3 length equals 15 residues. The V end was cut by 6 bases, the J end by 0 bases, with 15 bases between. Germline lookup yields CDR1 LNHDA and CDR2 SQIVND (reference sequence). CDR3 loop: CASRNPGGSSYEQYF. DNA for the CDR3: TGTGCCAGTAGGAACCCCGGGGGTTCCTCCTACGAGCAGTACTTC. The whole variable domain, remainder taken from reference TRBV19 and TRBJ2-7, is DGGITQSPKYLFRKEGQNVTLSCEQNLNHDAMYWYRQDPGQGLRLIYYSQIVNDFQKGDIAEGYSVSREKKESFPLTVTSAQKNPTAFYLCASRNPGGSSYEQYFGPGTRLTVT.

This clone was detected only a few times. The chain has TRBV5-4 and TRBJ1-4; TRBD1 matches at 8 bases. Germline V gene lookup returns CDR1 SGHNT and CDR2 YYREEE (reference sequence). The CDR3 is 14 amino acids. Trimming cost V 4 bases and J 4 bases; bases outside gene matches: 3. CDR3 bases: TGTGCCAGCAGCCGGGGACAGGTTAATGAAAAACTGTTTTTT. The encoded protein is CASSRGQVNEKLFF.

This chain uses TRBV28 with TRBJ1-2; the match to TRBD1 covers 9 bases. Looked up from germline, CDR1 is MDHEN and CDR2 is SYDVKM. The CDR3 consists of 13 residues. The J segment lost 4 bases and the V segment lost 6 bases, leaving 3 bases of the junction unmatched. CDR3 region: CASRGQGIYGYTF. In DNA form, the CDR3 reads TGTGCCAGCAGAGGACAGGGGATCTATGGCTACACCTTC.